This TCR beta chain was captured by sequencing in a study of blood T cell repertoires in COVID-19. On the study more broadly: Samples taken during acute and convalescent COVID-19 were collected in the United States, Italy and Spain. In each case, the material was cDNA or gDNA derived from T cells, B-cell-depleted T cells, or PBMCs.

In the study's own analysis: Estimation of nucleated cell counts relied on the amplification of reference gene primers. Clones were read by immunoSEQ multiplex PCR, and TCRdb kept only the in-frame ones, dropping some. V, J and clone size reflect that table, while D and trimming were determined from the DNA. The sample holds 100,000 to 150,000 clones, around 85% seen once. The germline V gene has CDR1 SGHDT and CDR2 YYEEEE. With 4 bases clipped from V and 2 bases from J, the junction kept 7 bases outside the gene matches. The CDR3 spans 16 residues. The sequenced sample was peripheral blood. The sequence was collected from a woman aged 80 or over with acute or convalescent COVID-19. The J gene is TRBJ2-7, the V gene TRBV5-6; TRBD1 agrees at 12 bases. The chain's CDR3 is CASSPGQGAQTYEQYF. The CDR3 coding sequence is TGTGCCAGCAGCCCGGGACAGGGGGCCCAAACCTACGAGCAGTACTTC.